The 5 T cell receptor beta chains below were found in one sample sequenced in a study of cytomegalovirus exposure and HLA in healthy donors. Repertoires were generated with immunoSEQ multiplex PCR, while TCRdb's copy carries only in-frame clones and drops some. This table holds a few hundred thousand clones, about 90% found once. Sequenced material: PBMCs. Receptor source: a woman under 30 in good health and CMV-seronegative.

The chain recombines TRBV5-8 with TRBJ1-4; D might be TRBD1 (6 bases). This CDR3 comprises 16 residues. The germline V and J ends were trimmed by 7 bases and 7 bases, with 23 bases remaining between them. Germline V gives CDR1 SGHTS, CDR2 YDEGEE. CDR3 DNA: TGTGCCAGCTTCGACCTCCTAGGGGGTACAGGTGAAAAACTGTTTTTT. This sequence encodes CASFDLLGGTGEKLFF.

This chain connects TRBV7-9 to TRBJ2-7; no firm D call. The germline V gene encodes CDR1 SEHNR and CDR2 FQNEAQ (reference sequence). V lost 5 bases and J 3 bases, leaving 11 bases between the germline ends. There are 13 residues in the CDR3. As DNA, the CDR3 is TGTGCCAGCAGCGCGCTGCCGCTCTACGAGCAGTACTTC. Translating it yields CASSALPLYEQYF.

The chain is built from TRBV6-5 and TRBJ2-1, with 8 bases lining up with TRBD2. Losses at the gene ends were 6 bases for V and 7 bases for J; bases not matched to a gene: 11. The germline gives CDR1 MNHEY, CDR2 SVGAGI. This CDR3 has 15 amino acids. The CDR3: CASRVAGWGSNEQFF. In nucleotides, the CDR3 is TGTGCCAGCAGGGTAGCGGGGTGGGGATCAAATGAGCAGTTCTTC.

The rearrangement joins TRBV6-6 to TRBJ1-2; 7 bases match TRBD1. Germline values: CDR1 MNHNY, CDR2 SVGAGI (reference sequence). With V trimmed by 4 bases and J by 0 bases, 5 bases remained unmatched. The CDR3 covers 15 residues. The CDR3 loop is CASSSQDRANYGYTF. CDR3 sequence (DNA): TGTGCCAGCAGTTCTCAAGACAGGGCTAACTATGGCTACACCTTC.

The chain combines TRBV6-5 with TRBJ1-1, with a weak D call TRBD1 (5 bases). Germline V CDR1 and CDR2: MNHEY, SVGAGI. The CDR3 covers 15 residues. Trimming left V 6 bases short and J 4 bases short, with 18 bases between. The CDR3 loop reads CASRDHPWGGTEAFF. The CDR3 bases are TGTGCCAGCAGGGACCATCCGTGGGGGGGCACTGAAGCTTTCTTT.